The present TCR beta chain was sequenced within a study of T cells in Graves' hyperthyroidism and ophthalmopathy. Study as a whole: Peripheral blood specimens were obtained at initial diagnosis, prior to any treatment.

RNA transcripts provided the source from which TCR beta CDR3 regions were amplified. The study used the HTBI primer set for a first-round RT-PCR of the TCR CDR3. TCRdb re-derived calls from the multiplex PCR reads in MiXCR, one entry per CDR3 protein. In the table there are roughly 650,000 distinct CDR3 sequences, more than 15% of which are singletons. General study points: Blood also held most thyroid clonotypes expanded beyond 0.001.

Ophthalmopathy patients had moderate-to-severe active disease, CAS ≥3, NOSPECS ≥4, and disease duration under 3 months. Diagnoses used clinical symptoms, serum thyroxine and TRAb, thyroid ultrasound and orbital computed tomography. This clonotype was seen repeatedly, ten times or more. Its antigen is undetermined. The clonotype originates from a woman between 35 and 50 years old with Graves' ophthalmopathy. The sequenced sample consisted of blood.

The CDR3 loop reads CSASLRRSGQGDTEAFF. The CDR3 nucleotides are TGCAGTGCTAGCCTTAGGCGTTCGGGACAGGGCGACACTGAAGCTTTCTTT. The chain uses TRBV20-1 and TRBJ1-1; TRBD1 matches 9 bases. Germline V gives CDR1 DFQATT, CDR2 SNEGSKA (reference sequence). CDR3 length: 17 residues. The V gene end was trimmed by 3 bases and the J gene end by 3 bases; junction bases not matched to a gene: 14.